The table lists the clone carrying this TCR beta chain with many counts. These data belong to a study of T cells after yellow fever vaccination. Study information: Separation of EM, EMRA, CM and Tscm memory subsets by sorting relied on CD3, CD45RA, CCR7 and CD95. Findings and caveats of the study: A weaker secondary response peaked on day 5, the primary on day 15. A small share of clonotypes appeared in both CD4 and CD8 compartments.

Researchers made TCR cDNA using 5'RACE template switching, and this step added a universal primer site and UMIs. Each CDR3 protein gets one entry after TCRdb re-called the 5' RACE reads with MiXCR. The sample has 25,000 to 30,000 distinct CDR3 sequences, 6.3% seen once; the top ten hold 25%. Sample: PBMCs, either bulk or a sorted T-cell subset (CD4+, CD8+, memory, or dextramer-sorted; not recorded which), taken on the day of the yellow fever booster vaccination. This TCR came from a man aged 25 to 40 who received the YFV17D yellow fever vaccine.

CDR3 region: CASSQGGLADSYEQYF. The CDR3 DNA sequence: TGCGCCAGCAGCCAAGGGGGACTAGCAGACTCCTACGAGCAGTACTTC. The chain couples TRBV4-3 to TRBJ2-7; 9 bases line up with TRBD2. Germline trimming cut 1 base from V and 0 bases from J; bases unmatched to any gene: 4. Germline CDR1 is LGHNA and CDR2 is YSLEER. This CDR3 is 16 amino acids long.